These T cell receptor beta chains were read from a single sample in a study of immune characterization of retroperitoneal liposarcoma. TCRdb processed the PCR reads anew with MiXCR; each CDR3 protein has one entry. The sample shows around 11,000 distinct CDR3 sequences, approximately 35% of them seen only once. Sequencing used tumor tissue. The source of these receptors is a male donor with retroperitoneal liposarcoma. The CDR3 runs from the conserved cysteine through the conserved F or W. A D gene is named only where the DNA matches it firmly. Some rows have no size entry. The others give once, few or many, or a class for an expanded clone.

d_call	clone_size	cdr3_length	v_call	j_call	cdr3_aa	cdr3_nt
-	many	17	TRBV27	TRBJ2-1	CASGRDLRTASDDEQFF	TGTGCCAGCGGCAGGGACCTCCGGACCGCCAGTGACGATGAGCAGTTCTTC
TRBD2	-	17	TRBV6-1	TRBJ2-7	CASSDISGTSGRIRQYF	TGTGCCAGCAGTGACATCTCCGGGACTAGCGGGAGGATCAGGCAGTACTTC
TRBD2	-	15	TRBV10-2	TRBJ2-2	CASRWTSGPTRELFF	TGCGCCAGCAGATGGACTAGCGGACCTACCCGGGAGCTGTTTTTT
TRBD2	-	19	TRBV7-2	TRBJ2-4	CASSPSGRAGSGAKNIQYF	TGTGCCAGCAGCCCTAGCGGGAGGGCCGGGTCTGGAGCCAAAAACATTCAGTACTTC
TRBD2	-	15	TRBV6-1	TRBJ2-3	CASSYRGGALDTQYF	TGTGCCAGCAGTTATCGCGGGGGGGCGTTAGATACGCAGTATTTT
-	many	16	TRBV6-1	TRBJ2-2	CASSRPGQPNTGELFF	TGTGCCAGCAGTCGTCCGGGACAACCGAACACCGGGGAGCTGTTTTTT
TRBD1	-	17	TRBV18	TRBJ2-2	CASSQLPGQGYTGELFF	TGTGCCAGCTCACAACTCCCGGGACAGGGGTACACCGGGGAGCTGTTTTTT
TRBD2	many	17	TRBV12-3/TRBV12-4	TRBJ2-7	CASSIPTSGGPNNEQYF	TGTGCCAGCAGTATACCGACTAGCGGGGGGCCCAACAATGAGCAGTACTTC
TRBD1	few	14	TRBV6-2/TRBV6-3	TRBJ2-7	CASSTGQGILREYF	TGTGCCAGCAGCACGGGACAGGGGATTTTAAGGGAGTACTTC
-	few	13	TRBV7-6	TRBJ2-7	CASSLVSYNEQYF	TGTGCCAGCAGCTTAGTTTCCTACAATGAGCAGTACTTC
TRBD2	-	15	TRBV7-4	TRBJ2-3	CASSLARGGTDTQYF	TGTGCCAGCAGCTTAGCCCGGGGGGGGACAGATACGCAGTATTTT
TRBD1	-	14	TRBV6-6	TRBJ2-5	CASSLRDSQETQYF	TGTGCCAGCAGCCTACGGGACAGCCAAGAGACCCAGTACTTC
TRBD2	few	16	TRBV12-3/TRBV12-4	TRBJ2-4	CASSRTSGSSYNEQYF	TGTGCCAGCAGCCGGACTAGCGGAAGCTCCTACAATGAGCAGTACTTC
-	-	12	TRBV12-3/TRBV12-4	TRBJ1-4	CASSLENEKLFF	TGTGCCAGCAGTTTGGAAAATGAAAAACTGTTTTTT
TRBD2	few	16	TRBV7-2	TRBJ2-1	CASSKRAGALYNEQFF	TGTGCCAGCAGCAAGAGAGCGGGAGCGCTATACAATGAGCAGTTCTTC
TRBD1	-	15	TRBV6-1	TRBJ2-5	CASSTRQGGYNEQYF	TGTGCCAGCAGTACTCGACAGGGGGGCTACAATGAGCAGTACTTC
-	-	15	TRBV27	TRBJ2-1	CASKRGDTTYNEQFF	TGTGCCAGCAAAAGGGGGGATACCACCTACAATGAGCAGTTCTTC
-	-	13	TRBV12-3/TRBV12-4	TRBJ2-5	CASSVGDWETQYF	TGTGCCAGCAGCGTGGGAGATTGGGAGACCCAGTACTTC
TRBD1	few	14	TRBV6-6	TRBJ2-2	CASSYSQGTGELFF	TGTGCCAGCAGTTACTCACAGGGGACCGGGGAGCTGTTTTTT
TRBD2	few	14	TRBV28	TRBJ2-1	CAVRAGGSYNEQFF	TGTGCCGTCCGAGCGGGGGGGTCCTACAATGAGCAGTTCTTC
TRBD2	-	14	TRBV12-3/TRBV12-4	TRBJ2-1	CASSPVSGGMEQFF	TGTGCCAGCAGCCCTGTTAGCGGGGGAATGGAGCAGTTCTTC
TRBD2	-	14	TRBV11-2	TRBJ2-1	CASSLVVAGDEQFF	TGTGCCAGCAGCTTAGTCGTAGCGGGAGACGAGCAGTTCTTC
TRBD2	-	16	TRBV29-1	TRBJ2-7	CSVRGSSGVRTYEQYF	TGCAGCGTTCGGGGGTCTAGCGGGGTCCGTACCTACGAGCAGTACTTC
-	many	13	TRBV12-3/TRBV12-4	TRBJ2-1	CASTLSGLETQFF	TGTGCCAGCACCCTGAGCGGATTGGAGACCCAGTTCTTC
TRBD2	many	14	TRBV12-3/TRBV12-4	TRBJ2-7	CASRLAGVSDEQYF	TGTGCCAGCAGACTAGCGGGAGTGAGTGATGAGCAGTACTTC
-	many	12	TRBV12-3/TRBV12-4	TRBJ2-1	CASSLAGETQFF	TGTGCCAGCAGTTTAGCTGGGGAGACCCAGTTCTTC
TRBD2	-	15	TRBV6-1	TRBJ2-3	CASREQAGAADTQYF	TGTGCCAGCAGGGAGCAAGCGGGAGCCGCAGATACGCAGTATTTT
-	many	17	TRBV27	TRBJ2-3	CASSPISTGIVRDTQYF	TGTGCCAGCAGTCCCATATCTACAGGTATTGTCAGAGATACGCAGTATTTT
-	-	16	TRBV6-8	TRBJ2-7	CASSPRTYNNFYEQYF	TGTGCCAGCAGTCCTCGTACATATAATAATTTCTACGAGCAGTACTTC